The 7 T cell receptor beta chains below all came from one sample that was sequenced in a study of control samples from healthy donors and cancer patients. TCRdb keeps only in-frame clones here, not all; method: immunoSEQ multiplex PCR. The repertoire consists of about 44,000 clones, with 65% to 80% occurring once and the leading ten covering 15% to 20%. The sample consisted of formalin-fixed, paraffin-embedded tissue. The receptors were sampled from a male donor with melanoma.

The chain combines TRBV15 with TRBJ1-1, with D perhaps matching TRBD1 (6 bases). Trimming left V 3 bases short and J 2 bases short, with 19 bases between. This CDR3 has 17 residues. CDR1 LNHNV and CDR2 YYDKDF come from the germline V gene (reference sequence). CDR3 nucleotide sequence: TGTGCCACCAGCAGCTTCTTGGGGGCTAAAATAAACACTGAAGCTTTCTTT. Translation gives CATSSFLGAKINTEAFF.

The chain employs TRBV19 and TRBJ1-1, with D uncertain. Germline V gene sequence: CDR1 LNHDA, CDR2 SQIVND (reference sequence). The V and J ends lost 8 bases and 1 base respectively, with 11 bases between them. The CDR3 totals 13 residues. The CDR3 protein is CASCASRNTEAFF. The CDR3 DNA sequence: TGTGCCAGTTGTGCATCGAGGAACACTGAAGCTTTCTTT. The variable domain in full, completed from reference TRBV19 and TRBJ1-1, reads DGGITQSPKYLFRKEGQNVTLSCEQNLNHDAMYWYRQDPGQGLRLIYYSQIVNDFQKGDIAEGYSVSREKKESFPLTVTSAQKNPTAFYLCASCASRNTEAFFGQGTRLTVV.

The CDR3 sequence is CASSPRQGDYGYTF. The CDR3 DNA is TGCGCCAGCAGCCCTAGGCAGGGGGACTATGGCTACACCTTC. The gene calls are TRBV4-1 and TRBJ1-2, with 7 positions matching TRBD1. The CDR3 has 14 amino acids. The germline CDR1 and CDR2 sequences are MGHRA and YSYEKL. The junction had 5 bases not matched to a gene; V was cut back by 4 bases and J by 3 bases.

This chain connects TRBV10-3 to TRBJ1-2; D might be TRBD1 (5 bases). The CDR3 sequence is 11 residues long. Per the germline V gene, CDR1 is ENHRY and CDR2 is SYGVKD. Trimming took 5 bases from V and 6 from J, leaving 7 bases between them. CDR3 sequence (DNA): TGTGCCATCAGTTTGGGGGATGGCTACACCTTC. Amino acid sequence: CAISLGDGYTF.

The rearrangement links TRBV28 to TRBJ2-1; D tentatively fits TRBD1 or TRBD2 (5 bases each). The germline V gene has CDR1 MDHEN and CDR2 SYDVKM. Trimming pared 0 bases from V and 7 bases from J, leaving 13 bases between. The CDR3 length is 15 residues. CDR3 nucleotides: TGTGCCAGCAGTTTATGGGCAGAGGGGATAAATGAGCAGTTCTTC. Translated, it gives CASSLWAEGINEQFF.

The rearrangement joins TRBV6-2 or TRBV6-3 to TRBJ2-3; TRBD2 matches at 11 bases. The CDR3 consists of 17 residues. J gave up 2 bases and V 2 bases, and 6 bases lay outside the gene matches. CDR1 and CDR2 from the germline V gene are MNHEY and SVGEGT. The CDR3 loop is CASSYRGTSGLTDTQYF. Here the CDR3 DNA reads TGTGCCAGCAGTTACCGGGGGACTAGCGGACTCACAGATACGCAGTATTTT.

This chain links TRBV5-6 with TRBJ2-6; tentative D call: TRBD1 (5 bases). This CDR3 spans 17 amino acids. Per germline, CDR1 SGHDT and CDR2 YYEEEE. The V end lost 0 bases, the J end lost 1 base, and 11 bases lay between the germline ends. The CDR3 here is CASSLGMGRSGANVLTF. For the CDR3, the DNA is TGTGCCAGCAGCTTGGGGATGGGGCGGTCTGGGGCCAACGTCCTGACTTTC.